This T cell receptor (beta chain) was recorded in a study of post-analysis software for immune sequencing data (dated by TCRdb to the mid-2010s). In the study overall: Disease courses on record covered relapsing-remitting, secondary progressive and progressive-relapsing multiple sclerosis, though some patients had no subtype annotation. The patient repertoires were set against ten to eleven previously published healthy control repertoires from donors whose ages ranged from roughly 6 to 25 years. A subset of samples was prepared in parallel using single-end sample barcoding, then pooled and co-amplified after Illumina adapter ligation. The paper's findings and limits, for the study overall: Direct clustering with F measure showed strong co-clustering of samples prepared in the same batch, prompting a batch-effect correction. Normalized Chao1 diversity was significantly lower in multiple sclerosis patients than controls, suggesting substantial peripheral T-cell clonal expansion. About five TRBV segments, including TRBV5-6, TRBV5-1 and TRBV20-1, were significantly more frequent in patients than controls. The control group was slightly older than the multiple sclerosis patient group.

The protocol used for the library was PCR. Sequencing took place on an Illumina HiSeq 2500. Unique molecular identifiers were incorporated into TCR beta cDNA libraries to reduce PCR and sequencing biases. Per 1 to 10 million input T cells, approximately 500,000 cDNA molecules were obtained, such that each molecule approximated one T cell. Patient libraries were prepared and sequenced with the same protocol used for the earlier healthy control dataset. Within a given batch, samples were prepared together, multiplexed and sequenced on the same HiSeq lane. On the authors' methods: MIGEC was used to process the raw barcoded reads, and molecular identifier groups with only a single read were discarded before consensus assembly and CDR3 extraction. VDJtools was used for post-analysis of the clonotype tables, and diversity was normalized by down-sampling every dataset to the size of the smallest sample. In repertoire overlap clustering, CDR3 amino acid sequences, but not nucleotide sequences, were matched to correct batch-related cross-sample contamination. The public reads were reanalyzed by TCRdb: fastp trimming at Q25, MiXCR alignment, in-frame beta chains only. Here each entry gathers all rows of one CDR3 protein and keeps the most common genes and DNA. Here the V and J calls rest on TCRdb's processing, not on the authors' analysis. This sample lists about 820,000 distinct CDR3 sequences; approximately 57% were detected once. The ten largest clones add up to under 6% of the sample.

Details on this clonotype: Its specific antigen is unknown. Per-base quality was not reported, and no clone a single base away is much larger than it.

To demonstrate the VDJtools post-analysis software, the study profiled TCR beta repertoires from the peripheral blood of about 13 young patients with multiple sclerosis. The multiple sclerosis patients were children and adolescents between 6 and 15 years of age. Trimming accounts for 5 bases at V and 0 bases at J, while the number of junction bases matched to no gene is 4. The germline V gene provides CDR1 MNHEY and CDR2 SVGAGI. Its CDR3 holds 15 amino acids, cysteine through phenylalanine. Kept here is only the CDR3 DNA, which spans 45 bases and is read in frame from base 1. Specimen: blood. This chain joins TRBV6-5 to TRBJ1-1, with TRBD1 matching 9 junction bases. The sequence was collected from a girl under 18 with multiple sclerosis. The nucleotide sequence is TGTGCCAGCAGTCGACAGGGGGGGATGAACACTGAAGCTTTCTTT. It specifies CASSRQGGMNTEAFF.